This TCR beta chain was recorded in a study of identifying expanded T cells in peripheral blood. The study's findings and limits: Variance in clone template counts between roughly two-week samples significantly increased with total template count across all healthy donors. Over approximately two and four weeks, about 15 and 18 clones changed, versus around 1.1 between replicates.

Germline V lookup: CDR1 SGDLS, CDR2 YYNGEE. Losses at the gene ends were 3 bases for V and 1 base for J; bases not matched to a gene: 3. The CDR3 is 16 amino acids. Assay used: immunoSEQ multiplex PCR; TCRdb lists only in-frame clones, some missing. The sample contains about 52,000 clones, 82% of which appear only once. No infections or other immune events were documented during collection. As concerns this clone: What it binds is unknown.

The gene calls are TRBV9 and TRBJ2-3; TRBD2 aligns across 12 bases. The TCR was taken from a person aged 18 to 75 in good health. The sequencing sample was made of blood. CDR3 loop: CASSAPSGGGTDTQYF. The CDR3 nucleotides are TGTGCCAGCAGCGCCCCTAGCGGGGGGGGCACAGATACGCAGTATTTT.